This TCR beta chain was observed in a study of technical replicates of blood from a few donors (dated by TCRdb to the late 2010s). The CDR3 goes from the cysteine to the phenylalanine over 15 residues. CDR3 DNA is the only sequence kept; it has 45 bases, read in frame from the first base. CDR1 and CDR2 (LGHNA, YSLEER) derive from the germline V gene. V is shortened by 0 bases, J by 0 bases, and the region joining them spans 6 bases. This clone has just one count. No antigen is known for it. Qualities for individual bases were not recorded, and no much larger clone is one base off. Libraries were prepared through the immunoSEQ multiplex PCR assay. The table was pulled from immuneACCESS by TCRdb, which kept in-frame rearrangements only. Such tables lose some clones; where checked, under half of the loss comes from unresolved V genes, and the rest has no known cause. The sample includes 80,000 or so clones, with 85% to 95% observed a single time. The ten top clones hold 0.3% to 0.45% of the sample.

The sample comprised T cells isolated from PBMCs. This chain is built from TRBV4-3 and TRBJ1-3; too little of a D gene remains to name it. This receptor was obtained from a human donor in good health. The DNA sequence follows: TGCGCCAGCAGCCAAGATGCGAGCTCTGGAAACACCATATATTTT. Its protein reads: CASSQDASSGNTIYF.